Below, one T cell receptor beta chain is given with its context. The PCR employed 60 Vbeta primers together with 13 Jbeta primers. Data came from immunoSEQ multiplex PCR; TCRdb stores just in-frame clones and leaves some out. Of fewer than 250,000 clones in the sample, roughly 80% were seen once. Germline V gene lookup returns CDR1 SEHNR and CDR2 FQNEAQ (reference sequence). The length of the CDR3 is 15 residues. The V gene lost 2 bases and the J gene lost 4 bases, with 14 bases spanning the gap. This sample is part of a study of cytomegalovirus exposure and HLA in healthy donors. Specimen: PBMCs. The TCR sequence derives from a woman in her 30s in good health and CMV-seropositive. The rearrangement joins TRBV7-9 to TRBJ2-5; D possibly corresponds to TRBD2 (6 bases). For the CDR3, the DNA is TGTGCCAGCAGCTTAATCGGTGGGGGGTCAGAGACCCAGTACTTC. The encoded protein is CASSLIGGGSETQYF.